The 5 T cell receptor beta chains below were found in one sample sequenced in a study of cytomegalovirus exposure and HLA in healthy donors. The data were produced by immunoSEQ multiplex PCR, yet TCRdb's version contains in-frame clones alone and is incomplete. This table holds roughly 130,000 clones, 88% found once. The specimen sequenced was PBMCs. The receptors stem from a man aged 30 to 45 in good health and CMV-seronegative.

As for this clone: This sample also contains other DNA sequences that code for the same CDR3. The rearrangement joins TRBV29-1 to TRBJ2-3; perhaps TRBD2 as D (6 bases). The germline V gene encodes CDR1 SQVTM and CDR2 ANQGSEA. V dropped 6 bases and J dropped 0 bases, with 7 bases sitting between them. This CDR3 has 12 residues. The CDR3 DNA follows: TGCAGCGTAAGCGGGAGCACAGATACGCAGTATTTT. Protein: CSVSGSTDTQYF.

The chain links TRBV7-9 to TRBJ2-3; D is perhaps TRBD2 (5 bases). The CDR3 is 13 residues long. CDR1 SEHNR and CDR2 FQNEAQ come from the germline V gene (reference sequence). Trimming stripped 5 bases from V and 0 bases from J, with 6 bases between. The CDR3 DNA is TGTGCCAGCAGCCGGACTAGCACAGATACGCAGTATTTT. This sequence encodes CASSRTSTDTQYF.

The rearrangement links TRBV5-4 to TRBJ1-4, with 7 nucleotides matching TRBD1. Germline V gene sequence: CDR1 SGHNT, CDR2 YYREEE (reference sequence). The CDR3 length is 15 residues. V dropped 4 bases and J dropped 5; count of bases not matched to a gene: 8. CDR3 residues: CASSPSGTENEKLFF. DNA for the CDR3: TGTGCCAGCAGCCCCTCCGGGACAGAGAATGAAAAACTGTTTTTT.

This rearrangement joins TRBV11-2 to TRBJ2-7, with D possibly TRBD1 on 6 matching bases. The CDR3 consists of 17 residues. Germline V lookup: CDR1 SGHAT, CDR2 FQNNGV. V shed 0 bases and J shed 9 bases, with 24 bases lying between them. The CDR3 spells CASSLEVRGGDTAGQYF. In nucleotides, the CDR3 is TGTGCCAGCAGCTTAGAGGTCCGAGGTGGGGACACTGCCGGGCAGTACTTC.

J is TRBJ1-2 and V is TRBV27; D is undetermined. V was clipped by 2 bases and J by 3 bases, with 13 bases between them. Germline loops: CDR1 MNHEY, CDR2 SMNVEV (reference sequence). The CDR3 spans 15 residues. This chain's CDR3 is CASSLTPGVDYGYTF. CDR3 nucleotides: TGTGCCAGCAGTTTAACCCCCGGGGTAGACTATGGCTACACCTTC.